These T cell receptor beta chains were read from a single sample in a study of cytomegalovirus exposure and HLA in healthy donors. The data were produced by immunoSEQ multiplex PCR, yet TCRdb's version contains in-frame clones alone and is incomplete. The table includes more than 100,000 clones, approximately 72% detected once. The material sequenced was PBMCs. Every receptor here comes from a man between 18 and 29 years old in good health and CMV-seronegative. Each CDR3 is given with its conserved first and last residue. The D gene is left open where the match is weak. Not every row has a clone size; where given, it reads once, few, many or a size class.

V gene	D gene	clone size	J gene	CDR3 DNA	CDR3 protein
TRBV30	NA	NA	TRBJ1-1	TGTGCCTTCCTGAGGAGGGCATTGACTGAAGCTTTCTTT	CAFLRRALTEAFF
TRBV7-6	TRBD2	NA	TRBJ2-7	TGTGCCAGCAGCCAGGGACTAGCGGGGGCCTTATTGTACTTC	CASSQGLAGALLYF
TRBV7-9	NA	NA	TRBJ1-2	TGTGCCAGCAGCCCTCTTAACTATGGCTACACCTTC	CASSPLNYGYTF
TRBV5-1	NA	NA	TRBJ1-4	TGCGCCAGCAGCTGGGGCGCAACTAATGAAAAACTGTTTTTT	CASSWGATNEKLFF
TRBV5-8	NA	NA	TRBJ2-2	TGTGCCAGCAGCTCGGCACAGCCGAACACCGGGGAGCTGTTTTTT	CASSSAQPNTGELFF
TRBV7-9	TRBD2	NA	TRBJ2-3	TGTGCCAGCAGCTTAGGGACTAGCGGGGGGACAGATACGCAGTATTTT	CASSLGTSGGTDTQYF
TRBV21-1	NA	NA	TRBJ2-7	TGTGCCAGCAGCATCCCAGAGGGACAGACTGATCACGAGCAGTACTTC	CASSIPEGQTDHEQYF
TRBV11-2	NA	NA	TRBJ2-7	TGTGCCAGCAGTGATGCGGGGAGCTCCCACGAGCAGTACTTC	CASSDAGSSHEQYF
TRBV5-8	TRBD2	once	TRBJ2-7	TGTGCCAGCAGCTTGGCGATCCCGGGACTAGCGGCTTCCTACGAGCAGTACTTC	CASSLAIPGLAASYEQYF
TRBV29-1	TRBD1	few	TRBJ2-1	TGCAGCGGGGACAGGAGCTCCTACAATGAGCAGTTCTTC	CSGDRSSYNEQFF
TRBV5-1	NA	NA	TRBJ2-3	TGCGCCAGCAGCCTCATACCAGAGCCGGGGGGCTACACGCAGTATTTT	CASSLIPEPGGYTQYF
TRBV27	TRBD1	NA	TRBJ2-7	TGTGCCAGCAGTTCGACAGGGGTAGGATACGAGCAGTACTTC	CASSSTGVGYEQYF
TRBV6-1	TRBD1	few	TRBJ2-1	TGTGCCAGCAGCGATACAGGGGGAACCTACAATGAGCAGTTCTTC	CASSDTGGTYNEQFF
TRBV7-2	TRBD2	NA	TRBJ2-3	TGTGCCAGCAGCTCGCTAGCGGGATCATGGGATACGCAGTATTTT	CASSSLAGSWDTQYF
TRBV18	NA	NA	TRBJ2-5	TGTGCCAGCTCACCCGGATTAGCTGAGACCCAGTACTTC	CASSPGLAETQYF
TRBV2	TRBD2	NA	TRBJ2-1	TGTGCCTCATCCGGGACTAGCGGGGGGCGGGTCTACAATGAGCAGTTCTTC	CASSGTSGGRVYNEQFF
TRBV29-1	TRBD1	NA	TRBJ1-1	TGCAGCGGGTTAGACAGGGCCACTGAAGCTTTCTTT	CSGLDRATEAFF
TRBV30	NA	NA	TRBJ1-2	TGTGCCTGGGCTAGTATTACGGATGGCTACACCTTC	CAWASITDGYTF
TRBV7-9	TRBD1	NA	TRBJ2-4	TGTGCCAGCAGCTCCGGTGCCGGGACAGGGCAGCTGGCCAAAAACATTCAGTACTTC	CASSSGAGTGQLAKNIQYF
TRBV19	TRBD2	NA	TRBJ2-1	TGTGCCAGTAGTAGGACTAGGGACTCCTACAATGAGCAGTTCTTC	CASSRTRDSYNEQFF
TRBV7-8	NA	NA	TRBJ1-1	TGTGCCAGCAGCCAAGGGAGGTGGACCCCAAACACTGAAGCTTTCTTT	CASSQGRWTPNTEAFF
TRBV27	TRBD1	NA	TRBJ2-7	TGTGCCAGCAGAACCGGGACAGGGGTCCGGCGCTTC	CASRTGTGVRRF
TRBV27	NA	few	TRBJ2-1	TGTGCCAGCAGTTTCCTGAGTAGCGTATTATCCTACAATGAGCAGTTCTTC	CASSFLSSVLSYNEQFF
TRBV28	TRBD2	NA	TRBJ2-1	TGTGCCAGCAGTTTAAGTTCTAGCGGGGGTTTCTACAATGAGCAGTTCTTC	CASSLSSSGGFYNEQFF
TRBV28	TRBD2	NA	TRBJ2-1	TGTGCCAGCAGGACTAGCGGGAGTGGCGAGCAGTTCTTC	CASRTSGSGEQFF
TRBV28	TRBD2	NA	TRBJ2-5	TGTGCCAGCAGTTTCGGGGGGGTCCAAGAGACCCAGTACTTC	CASSFGGVQETQYF
TRBV27	TRBD1	NA	TRBJ1-5	TGTGCCAGCAGCCCCGCCGGGACAGGGAACAATCAGCCCCAGCATTTT	CASSPAGTGNNQPQHF
TRBV28	NA	once	TRBJ2-7	TGTGCCAGCAGTTTAAAGACAATTGGATACTACGAGCAGTACTTC	CASSLKTIGYYEQYF
TRBV7-3	TRBD1	NA	TRBJ1-1	TGTGCCAGCAACTCGGGGACAGAGGTCGTGAACACTGAAGCTTTCTTT	CASNSGTEVVNTEAFF